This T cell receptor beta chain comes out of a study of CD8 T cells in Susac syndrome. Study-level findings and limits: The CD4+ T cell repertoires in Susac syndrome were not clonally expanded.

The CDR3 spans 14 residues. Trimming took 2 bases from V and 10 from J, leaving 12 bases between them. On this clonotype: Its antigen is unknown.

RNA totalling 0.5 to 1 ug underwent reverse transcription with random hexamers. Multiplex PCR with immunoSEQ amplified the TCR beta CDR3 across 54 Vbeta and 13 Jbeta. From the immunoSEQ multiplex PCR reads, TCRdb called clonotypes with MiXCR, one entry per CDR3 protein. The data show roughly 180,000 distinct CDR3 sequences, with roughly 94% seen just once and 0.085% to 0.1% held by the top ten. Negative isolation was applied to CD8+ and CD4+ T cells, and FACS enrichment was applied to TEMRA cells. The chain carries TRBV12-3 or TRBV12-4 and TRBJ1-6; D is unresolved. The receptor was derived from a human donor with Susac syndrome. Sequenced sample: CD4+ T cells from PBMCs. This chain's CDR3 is CASSLSAGGSPLHF. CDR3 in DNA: TGTGCCAGCAGTTTAAGCGCTGGAGGATCACCCCTCCACTTT.